This record covers a single TCR beta chain. Its matching antigen is unknown. The authors ran a second PCR of roughly 6 to 11 cycles using a sample-barcoded 5' primer and a J-beta primer mix. One entry per CDR3 protein, called by TCRdb with MiXCR from the 5' RACE reads. The top ten clones hold roughly 3.9% of a sample with 600,000 to 800,000 distinct CDR3 sequences, 20% to 25% of them seen once. This specimen comes from a study of blood T cells in healthy people across ages. V was trimmed by 2 bases and J by 9 bases, leaving 14 bases between them. The CDR3 is made up of 14 amino acids. Germline V gene lookup returns CDR1 SNHLY and CDR2 FYNNEI. Each donor had roughly 10 milliliters of peripheral blood drawn. Study conclusions and caveats: Significant beta diversity loss was already apparent by age approximately 38, declining roughly linearly.

The TCR originated in a man aged 65-85 years in good health. The sequencing input was blood. This chain joins TRBV2 and TRBJ2-1; D is undetermined. CDR3 DNA: TGTGCCAGCAGTGAAACGAGTAGCTTGGGTGAGCAGTTCTTC. This gives the protein CASSETSSLGEQFF.